These 21 T cell receptor beta chains were sequenced from one sample in a study of vaccination and CD4 T cells after COVID-19. Stated treatment: roughly nine-day PBMC culture with coronavirus spike peptide pools or control peptides (ViraFEST assay). With the Oncomine TCR Beta short-read assay, DNA from cultured CD4+ T cells was sequenced. MiXCR was run by TCRdb on the PCR reads, yielding one entry per CDR3 protein. The sample lists 10,000 to 12,000 distinct CDR3 sequences; approximately 75% were seen once. The antigens these receptors bind are not known. The sample consisted of CD4+ T cells from blood, cultured in vitro. The receptors shown here come from a human donor who had recovered from COVID-19.

V and J are TRBV20-1 and TRBJ2-5, with 9 positions matching TRBD1. CDR1 is DFQATT, CDR2 SNEGSKA, per germline (reference sequence). This CDR3 is 13 amino acids long. V shed 4 bases and J 5 bases; nucleotides not matched to a gene: 5. CDR3 coding DNA: TGCAGTGCTACACAGGGGGCTGGGGAGACCCAGTACTTC. It translates to CSATQGAGETQYF.

Comment on this clonotype: The germline gene is not matched at one end of the junction; a read error may be the cause. For the CDR3, the DNA is TGCAGCGTCGAAGAACGGGGAGTAAGAGAGACCCAGTACTTC. It yields the protein CSVEERGVRETQYF. The rearrangement links TRBV29-1 to TRBJ2-5, with D possibly being TRBD2 (5 bases). The CDR3 spans 14 residues. The V gene's germline CDR1 is SQVTM and CDR2 ANQGSEA. Filled out from reference TRBV29-1 and TRBJ2-5, the complete variable domain reads SAVISQKPSRDICQRGTSLTIQCQVDSQVTMMFWYRQQPGQSLTLIATANQGSEATYESGFVIDKFPISRPNLTFSTLTVSNMSPEDSSIYLCSVEERGVRETQYFGPGTRLLVL.

The chain carries TRBV9 and TRBJ1-2; unclear D gene. The CDR3 spans 13 residues. CDR1 SGDLS and CDR2 YYNGEE come from the germline V gene. V was trimmed by 0 bases and J by 8 bases, leaving 11 bases between them. This CDR3 is CASSVAGIRGYTF. CDR3 nucleotide sequence: TGTGCCAGCAGCGTAGCCGGAATTAGGGGCTACACCTTC.

The chain carries TRBV27 and TRBJ2-5, with D maybe TRBD1 (6 bases). The V end lost 5 bases, the J end lost 0 bases, and 13 bases lay between the germline ends. The germline V gene encodes CDR1 MNHEY and CDR2 SMNVEV (reference sequence). This CDR3 is 15 amino acids long. CDR3 sequence: CASSRTGFDQETQYF. CDR3 in DNA: TGTGCCAGCAGTCGAACAGGGTTCGACCAAGAGACCCAGTACTTC.

The V and J genes are TRBV4-2 and TRBJ1-2; 7 bases match TRBD1. This CDR3 has 16 residues. Germline CDR1 reads LGHNA; CDR2 reads YNFKEQ. J was trimmed by 3 bases and V by 0 bases; bases with no gene match: 7. DNA for the CDR3: TGTGCCAGCAGCCAAGATCGACAGGGTAATTACTATGGCTACACCTTC. This gives the protein CASSQDRQGNYYGYTF.

The V and J genes are TRBV20-1 and TRBJ2-1; D unresolved. The CDR3 extends over 13 amino acids. Trimming cost V 3 bases and J 0 bases, with 6 bases left between them. In germline, CDR1 is DFQATT, CDR2 SNEGSKA (reference sequence). CDR3 region: CSARRSSYNEQFF. The CDR3 nucleotides are TGCAGTGCTAGGAGGAGCTCCTACAATGAGCAGTTCTTC.

V gene TRBV6-5 combines with J gene TRBJ1-5; weak D call: TRBD1 (5 bases). The CDR3 has 13 amino acids. The ends were cut back, 5 bases at V and 5 bases at J, with 10 bases in the middle. Looked up from germline, CDR1 is MNHEY and CDR2 is SVGAGI. As DNA, the CDR3 is TGTGCCAGCAGTAACTACAGGTATCAGCCCCAGCATTTT. This codes for CASSNYRYQPQHF.

CDR3 sequence: CASSFRARGNTEAFF. The CDR3 DNA is TGTGCCAGCAGTTTTAGGGCCAGGGGGAACACTGAAGCTTTCTTT. The genes are TRBV28 and TRBJ1-1, with a possible D match to TRBD1 (6 bases). This CDR3 has 15 residues. The germline V gene has CDR1 MDHEN and CDR2 SYDVKM. Trimming pared 3 bases from V and 1 base from J, leaving 12 bases between.

The chain couples TRBV20-1 to TRBJ2-2; 10 bases fit TRBD2. Trimming at V came to 6 bases and at J to 4 bases, leaving 8 bases not matched to a gene. Germline values: CDR1 DFQATT, CDR2 SNEGSKA (reference sequence). The CDR3 contains 15 residues. The CDR3 loop is CSATGTSVVTGELFF. Written as DNA, the CDR3 is TGCAGTGCAACCGGGACTAGCGTCGTCACCGGGGAGCTGTTTTTT.

V is TRBV7-2 and J is TRBJ1-1; the D is unclear. V shed 4 bases and J shed 0 bases, with 12 bases lying between them. In germline, CDR1 is SGHTA, CDR2 FQGNSA. CDR3 size: 15 residues. The CDR3 region has the DNA TGTGCCAGCAGCTACGAGGTTTCTATGAACACTGAAGCTTTCTTT. As protein: CASSYEVSMNTEAFF.

The rearrangement uses TRBV7-2 and TRBJ2-2, with a tentative D call TRBD2 (5 bases). V lost 0 bases and J 6 bases, leaving 14 bases between the germline ends. The germline V gene encodes CDR1 SGHTA and CDR2 FQGNSA. This CDR3 has 16 amino acids. The CDR3 DNA is TGTGCCAGCAGCTTAGCCATTAGCGTGCGGGCCGGGGAGCTGTTTTTT. It is translated as CASSLAISVRAGELFF.

V is TRBV19 and J is TRBJ2-7; D not resolved. V was trimmed by 4 bases and J by 2 bases, leaving 12 bases between them. The CDR3 consists of 14 residues. Per germline, CDR1 LNHDA and CDR2 SQIVND (reference sequence). The CDR3 spells CASSTLDLAYEQYF. The CDR3 bases are TGTGCCAGTAGTACCTTGGACCTAGCCTACGAGCAGTACTTC.

V and J are TRBV24-1 and TRBJ1-2; 7 bases align to TRBD1. Germline V gene data show CDR1 as KGHDR and CDR2 as SFDVKD. The CDR3 sequence is 15 residues long. V trimming: 4 bases; J trimming: 6 bases; junction bases outside the gene matches: 10. The CDR3 nucleotides are TGTGCCACCAGTGACAGGGGGGGGGTGACGGATGGCTACACCTTC. The encoded protein is CATSDRGGVTDGYTF.

This chain joins TRBV12-3 or TRBV12-4 and TRBJ1-5, with TRBD1 matching over 7 bases. J was trimmed by 7 bases and V by 8 bases; bases with no gene match: 11. This CDR3 is built from 14 residues. For the CDR3, the DNA is TGTGCCAGCGCCCCAAACAGGGGAAGGCAGCCCCAGCATTTT. Translating gives CASAPNRGRQPQHF.

The chain employs TRBV6-5 and TRBJ1-1; no firm D call. The germline V gene encodes CDR1 MNHEY and CDR2 SVGAGI. Trimming removed 2 bases at V and 9 bases at J, with 13 bases between. The CDR3 consists of 13 residues. This CDR3 is CASSYPPAGQAFF. CDR3 coding DNA: TGTGCCAGCAGTTACCCCCCGGCAGGACAAGCTTTCTTT.

This clonotype was counted once. The chain joins TRBV24-1 to TRBJ1-2; tentative D call: TRBD1 (5 bases). Trimming shortened V by 3 bases and J by 4 bases, and 14 bases separated the two germline ends. The germline V gene encodes CDR1 KGHDR and CDR2 SFDVKD. The length of the CDR3 is 15 residues. CDR3 bases: TGTGCCACCAGTGATGGCGACAGAATTTCCTATGGCTACACCTTC. Its translation is CATSDGDRISYGYTF.

CDR3 DNA: TGTGCCAGTAGACCACTCGGGCAGCCCCAGCATTTT. It codes for CASRPLGQPQHF. The V gene is TRBV19, the J gene TRBJ1-5, with D hard to call. Germline V gene data show CDR1 as LNHDA and CDR2 as SQIVND (reference sequence). This CDR3 is built from 12 residues. V lost 6 bases, J lost 7 bases, and 10 bases lay in between.

The chain carries TRBV10-3 and TRBJ1-2, with a weak D call TRBD1 (5 bases). The V and J ends lost 4 bases and 4 bases respectively, with 13 bases between them. Germline V CDR1 and CDR2: ENHRY, SYGVKD. The CDR3 contains 14 residues. The CDR3 DNA follows: TGTGCCATCAGTGCTTGGGACGGCACCTATGGCTACACCTTC. Amino acids: CAISAWDGTYGYTF.

The V call is TRBV7-3, the J call TRBJ1-6; 7 positions agree with TRBD1. The CDR3 sequence is 14 residues long. V shed 5 bases, J shed 10 bases, and the junction held 8 bases outside the gene matches. The germline V gene has CDR1 SGHTA and CDR2 FQGTGA. In DNA form, the CDR3 reads TGTGCCAGCAGCCGGGGACAGTCGGAATCACCCCTCCACTTT. Amino acids: CASSRGQSESPLHF.

This clonotype was counted between two and nine times. The chain employs TRBV24-1 and TRBJ1-1; the D is unclear. The CDR3 has 14 residues. Germline CDR1 KGHDR, CDR2 SFDVKD. V was cut by 7 bases and J by 1 base, with 12 bases left in between. CDR3 nucleotide sequence: TGTGCCACCAGCCCCGGACGGGGGAACACTGAAGCTTTCTTT. Protein product: CATSPGRGNTEAFF.

The V call is TRBV6-2 or TRBV6-3, the J call TRBJ2-1, with 12 bases that match TRBD2. CDR1 and CDR2 from the germline V gene are MNHEY and SVGEGT. V shed 7 bases, J shed 7 bases, and the junction held 8 bases outside the gene matches. This CDR3 region has 15 residues. CDR3 nucleotide sequence: TGTGCCAGCACTTGGGGGGGGACTAGCGGGAATGAGCAGTTCTTC. It codes for CASTWGGTSGNEQFF.